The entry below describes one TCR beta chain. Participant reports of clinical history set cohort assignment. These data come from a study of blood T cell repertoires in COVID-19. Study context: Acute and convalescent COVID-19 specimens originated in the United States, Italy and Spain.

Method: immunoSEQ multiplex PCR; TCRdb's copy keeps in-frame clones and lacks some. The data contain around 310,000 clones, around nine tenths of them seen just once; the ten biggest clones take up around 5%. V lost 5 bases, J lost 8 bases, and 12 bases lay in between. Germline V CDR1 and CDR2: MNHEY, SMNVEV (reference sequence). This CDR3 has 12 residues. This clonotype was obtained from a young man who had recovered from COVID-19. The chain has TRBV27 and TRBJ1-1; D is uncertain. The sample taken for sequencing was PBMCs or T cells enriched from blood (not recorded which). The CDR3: CASSHPRGEAFF. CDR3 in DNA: TGTGCCAGCAGTCATCCTCGAGGGGAAGCTTTCTTT.